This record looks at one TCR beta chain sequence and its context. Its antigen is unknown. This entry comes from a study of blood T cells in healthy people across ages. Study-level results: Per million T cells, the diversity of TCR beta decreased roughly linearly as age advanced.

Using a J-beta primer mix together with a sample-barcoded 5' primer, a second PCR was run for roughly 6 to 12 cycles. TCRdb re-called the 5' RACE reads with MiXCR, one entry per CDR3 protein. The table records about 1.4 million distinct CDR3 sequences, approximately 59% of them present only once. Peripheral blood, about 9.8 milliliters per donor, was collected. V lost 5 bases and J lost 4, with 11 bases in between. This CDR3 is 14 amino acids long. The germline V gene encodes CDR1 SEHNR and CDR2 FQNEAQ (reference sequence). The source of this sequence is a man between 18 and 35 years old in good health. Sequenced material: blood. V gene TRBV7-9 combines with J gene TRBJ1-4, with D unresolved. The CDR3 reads CASSQRADNEKLFF. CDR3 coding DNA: TGTGCCAGCAGCCAACGCGCAGATAATGAAAAACTGTTTTTT.